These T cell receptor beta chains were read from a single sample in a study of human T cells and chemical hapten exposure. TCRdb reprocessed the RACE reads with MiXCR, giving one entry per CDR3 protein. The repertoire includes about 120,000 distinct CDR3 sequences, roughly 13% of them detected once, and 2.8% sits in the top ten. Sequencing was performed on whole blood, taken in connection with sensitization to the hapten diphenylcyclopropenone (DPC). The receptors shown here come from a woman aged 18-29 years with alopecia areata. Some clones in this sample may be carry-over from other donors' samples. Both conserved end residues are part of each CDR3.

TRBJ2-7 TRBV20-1 CSARSTGSRYEQYF
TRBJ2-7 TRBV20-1 CSAAAGLNSYEQYF
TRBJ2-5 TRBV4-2 CASSPTPRGTGWEEETQYF
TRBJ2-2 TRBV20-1 CSARHQRGPGTGELFF
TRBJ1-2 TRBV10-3 CAISESGVGGTF
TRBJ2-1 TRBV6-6 CASTYIAGGRVNEQFF
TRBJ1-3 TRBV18 CASSPSGNTIYF
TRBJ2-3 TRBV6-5 CASRPDRGSTDTQYF
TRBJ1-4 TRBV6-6 CASSYVGEKLFF
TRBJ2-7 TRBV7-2 CASSLAADGSYEQYF
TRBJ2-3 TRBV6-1 CASATGRPNTDTQYF
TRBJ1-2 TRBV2 CASSEVVGYGYTF
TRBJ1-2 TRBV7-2 CASSLRLTAGVYGYTF
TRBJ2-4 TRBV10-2 CASSESSLAGAQLAKNIQYF
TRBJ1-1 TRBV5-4 CASRPGGDTEAFF
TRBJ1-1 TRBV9 CASSPRTGGPEAFF
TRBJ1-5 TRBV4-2 CASSQALLMGSNQPQHF
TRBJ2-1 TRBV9 CASSVSPTDEQFF
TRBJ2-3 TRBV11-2 CASSPRTTTDTQYF
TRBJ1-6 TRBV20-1 CSAPDRASSYNSPLHF
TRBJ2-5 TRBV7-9 CASSFSRFQETQYF
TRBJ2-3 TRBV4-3 CASSQDSRAGGTDTQYF
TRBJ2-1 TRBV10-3 CAIRQSGGATYNEQFF
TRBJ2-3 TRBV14 CASSQGHRTQYF
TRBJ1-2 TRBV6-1 CASSENYREYGYTF
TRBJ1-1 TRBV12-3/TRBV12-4 CASSPTRGNIATEAFF
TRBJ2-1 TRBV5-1 CASSLGQGADEQFF
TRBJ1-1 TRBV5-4 CASSTTGPEAFF
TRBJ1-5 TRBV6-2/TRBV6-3 CASNRAVDQPQHF
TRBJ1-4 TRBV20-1 CSARDPLDRGGEKLFF
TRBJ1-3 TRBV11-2 CASSFPLGNTIYF
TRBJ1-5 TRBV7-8 CASSLVPNQPQHF
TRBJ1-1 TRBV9 CASSGGAEAFF
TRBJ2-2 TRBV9 CASSASPDRITGELFF
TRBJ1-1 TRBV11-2 CASSSQGRETEAFF
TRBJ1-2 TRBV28 CASSYEGSYGYTF
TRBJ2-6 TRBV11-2 CASSLGPLGRSPGANVLTF
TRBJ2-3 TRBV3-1 CASSQAGDPTDTQYF
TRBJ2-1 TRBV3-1 CASSQRDRYNEQFF
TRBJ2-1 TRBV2 CAIGRDRVYNEQFF
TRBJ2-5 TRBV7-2 CASSFFAAGAETQYF
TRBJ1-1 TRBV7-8 CASSPRGKDTEAFF
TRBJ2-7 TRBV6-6 CASSITRGYARIYEQYF
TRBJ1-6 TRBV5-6 CASSRTGDNSPLHF
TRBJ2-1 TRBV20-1 CSAPVGGSSYNEQFF